The T cell receptor beta chain described here comes from a study of cytomegalovirus exposure and HLA in healthy donors. Unrecorded immune exposures were likely, despite nominal health at sampling. Overall study results and limits: The study listed under 200 cytomegalovirus-associated TCR beta chains. Reports described diagnosis of cytomegalovirus status by the classifier as highly specific and sensitive.

Points on this clone: Its antigen is unidentified.

The primer mix had 60 Vbeta and 13 Jbeta primers. Here immunoSEQ multiplex PCR was the method, and the copy in TCRdb shows in-frame clones only, minus some. Here the sample spans about 110,000 clones, approximately 76% being singletons. CDR1 is MDHEN, CDR2 SYDVKM, per germline. The CDR3 runs 13 residues. Losses at the gene ends were 7 bases for V and 8 bases for J; bases not matched to a gene: 9. The sequence was collected from a man between 18 and 35 years old in good health and CMV-seronegative. The chain recombines TRBV28 with TRBJ1-2; 8 bases agree with TRBD1. The sample comprised PBMCs. The CDR3 DNA is TGTGCCAGCAAAGAGGACAGGGTCGGCGGCTACACCTTC. Protein: CASKEDRVGGYTF.